This T cell receptor beta chain was identified during a study of blood T cell repertoires in COVID-19. Across the study: Sites across the United States, Italy and Spain contributed samples from acute and convalescent COVID-19. PBMCs, B-cell-depleted T cells, or T cells provided the cDNA or gDNA that made up the material.

In the original analysis: Estimated nucleated cell counts came from reference gene primer amplification. Repertoires were generated with immunoSEQ multiplex PCR, while TCRdb's copy carries only in-frame clones and drops some. V and J calls and clone size are as listed in that table; D and trimming were resolved from the DNA. The sample includes about 88,000 clones, 88% of them seen just once. Germline CDR1 is SQVTM and CDR2 is ANQGSEA. The CDR3 contains 10 residues. The ends were cut back, 3 bases at V and 6 bases at J, with 5 bases in the middle. This sequence was found in an older man with acute or convalescent COVID-19. The V call is TRBV29-1, the J call TRBJ1-2; no firm D call. Sample: peripheral blood. The CDR3 DNA follows: TGCAGCGTTGAGCAGGATGGCTACACCTTC. It encodes CSVEQDGYTF.